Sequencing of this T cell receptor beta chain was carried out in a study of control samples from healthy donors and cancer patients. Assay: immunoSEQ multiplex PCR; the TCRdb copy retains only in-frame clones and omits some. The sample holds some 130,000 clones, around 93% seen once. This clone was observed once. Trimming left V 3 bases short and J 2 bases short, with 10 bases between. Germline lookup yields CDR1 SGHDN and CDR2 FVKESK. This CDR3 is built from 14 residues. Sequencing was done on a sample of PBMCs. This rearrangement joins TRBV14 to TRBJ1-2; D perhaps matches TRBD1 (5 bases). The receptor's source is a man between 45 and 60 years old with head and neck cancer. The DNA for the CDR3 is TGTGCCAGCAGCCATGGCAGGGTAAACTATGGCTACACCTTC. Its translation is CASSHGRVNYGYTF.